Below, 7 T cell receptor beta chains from the same sample are listed, as sequenced in a study of blood T cell repertoires in COVID-19. TCRdb's copy holds only in-frame clones and misses some; the assay was immunoSEQ multiplex PCR. Among approximately 100,000 clones, approximately 87% were seen once, and the ten largest hold 13%. Sequencing used peripheral blood. Receptor source: a human donor in a cohort sampled during active or convalescent COVID-19.

The V call is TRBV9, the J call TRBJ2-3, with TRBD2 matching over 8 bases. CDR3 length: 18 amino acids. V was pared by 1 base and J by 1 base, with 11 bases of the junction left unmatched. Germline V gives CDR1 SGDLS, CDR2 YYNGEE. Here the CDR3 DNA reads TGTGCCAGCAGCGTAAAAGCGGGGGTCAACCCTGGCACAGATACGCAGTATTTT. This translates into CASSVKAGVNPGTDTQYF.

This sequence joins TRBV5-4 and TRBJ2-3, with 7 bases that match TRBD1. Losses at the gene ends were 4 bases for V and 7 bases for J; bases not matched to a gene: 6. Germline CDR1 and CDR2: SGHNT and YYREEE (reference sequence). The CDR3 is 13 residues long. CDR3 sequence (DNA): TGTGCCAGCAGCCCAGACAGGGCGAATACGCAGTATTTT. This encodes CASSPDRANTQYF.

This clone was seen ten or more times. The chain carries TRBV7-9 and TRBJ1-2; D remains ambiguous. The CDR3 runs 15 residues. The germline V gene has CDR1 SEHNR and CDR2 FQNEAQ (reference sequence). The V and J ends lost 1 base and 4 bases respectively, with 13 bases between them. CDR3 region: CASSLEQIASYGYTF. CDR3 in DNA: TGTGCCAGCAGCTTAGAACAGATTGCCTCCTATGGCTACACCTTC.

V is TRBV11-2 and J is TRBJ1-6; the D is unclear. The CDR3 is 12 residues long. Germline V gives CDR1 SGHAT, CDR2 FQNNGV. V lost 5 bases to trimming and J lost 5 bases, with 4 bases between them. CDR3 residues: CASSRNNSPLHF. As DNA, the CDR3 is TGTGCCAGCAGCCGTAATAATTCACCCCTCCACTTT.

CDR3 nucleotides: TGTGCCAGCAGTTACCGCAGGGGGACTGGAAACACCATATATTTT. Amino acids: CASSYRRGTGNTIYF. This sequence joins TRBV6-2 or TRBV6-3 and TRBJ1-3; the match to TRBD1 covers 7 bases. J gave up 2 bases and V 2 bases, and 3 bases lay outside the gene matches. The CDR3 extends over 15 amino acids. Germline lookup yields CDR1 MNHEY and CDR2 SVGEGT.

This chain connects TRBV9 to TRBJ1-3; a weak D match, TRBD1 (6 bases). Germline lookup yields CDR1 SGDLS and CDR2 YYNGEE. The CDR3 runs to 15 residues. V lost 3 bases and J lost 0, with 10 bases in between. The CDR3 loop reads CASSGQAYSGNTIYF. In nucleotides, the CDR3 is TGTGCCAGCAGCGGACAGGCTTACTCTGGAAACACCATATATTTT.

The V call is TRBV5-5, the J call TRBJ1-1; D may be TRBD1 (6 bases). The CDR3 runs 14 residues. Germline values: CDR1 SGHKS, CDR2 YYEKEE (reference sequence). V dropped 1 base and J dropped 6 bases, with 13 bases sitting between them. The CDR3 nucleotides are TGTGCCAGCAGCTTGCTTCAGGGGAGTTCTGAAGCTTTCTTT. Protein sequence: CASSLLQGSSEAFF.